These 24 T cell receptor beta chains share one sample of origin, sequenced in a study of cytomegalovirus exposure and HLA in healthy donors. Primers: 60 Vbeta forward and 13 Jbeta reverse. Libraries were prepared by immunoSEQ multiplex PCR; TCRdb keeps only in-frame clonotypes and omits some of them. Seen here are 90,000 to 120,000 clones, 81% observed once, and the top ten hold around 2.3%. The sample comprised PBMCs. These receptors were taken from a man aged 25-45 years in good health and CMV-seronegative.

The genes are TRBV5-6 and TRBJ1-2; 7 bases agree with TRBD1. The V gene's germline CDR1 is SGHDT and CDR2 YYEEEE. Unmatched junction bases numbered 10, after V lost 1 base and J lost 7 bases. CDR3 length equals 15 residues. The CDR3 sequence: CASSLRQGVSPGYTF. DNA for the CDR3: TGTGCCAGCAGCTTGAGGCAGGGGGTTTCCCCTGGCTACACCTTC. The complete variable domain, with remaining parts taken from reference TRBV5-6 and TRBJ1-2, reads DAGVTQSPTHLIKTRGQQVTLRCSPKSGHDTVSWYQQALGQGPQFIFQYYEEEERQRGNFPDRFSGHQFPNYSSELNVNALLLGDSALYLCASSLRQGVSPGYTFGSGTRLTVV.

This clone was seen more than once but under ten times. The genes are TRBV30 and TRBJ1-4; D not resolved. The V and J ends lost 4 bases and 8 bases respectively, with 11 bases between them. Germline values: CDR1 GTSNPN, CDR2 SVGIG (reference sequence). This CDR3 is built from 12 residues. Here the CDR3 reads CAWTLGREKLFF. The CDR3 nucleotides read TGTGCCTGGACCCTAGGGAGGGAAAAACTGTTTTTT.

A few counts support this clone. The V gene is TRBV7-3, the J gene TRBJ1-1; a possible D gene is TRBD1 (6 bases). Germline values: CDR1 SGHTA, CDR2 FQGTGA. CDR3 length: 14 amino acids. Deletions cut 2 bases from V and 1 base from J, with 8 bases between. CDR3 DNA sequence: TGTGCCAGCAGCTTATTGGGACAGAACACTGAAGCTTTCTTT. Encoded protein: CASSLLGQNTEAFF.

This clone has more than one count but fewer than ten. This rearrangement joins TRBV7-9 to TRBJ2-3; TRBD1 is a possible D gene (5 bases). This CDR3 is 14 amino acids long. Germline lookup yields CDR1 SEHNR and CDR2 FQNEAQ (reference sequence). Trimming cost V 4 bases and J 2 bases, with 10 bases left between them. The CDR3 region is CASSWTTYTDTQYF. The CDR3 DNA reads TGTGCCAGCAGCTGGACAACCTACACAGATACGCAGTATTTT.

This rearrangement joins TRBV28 to TRBJ2-1; 9 nucleotides agree with TRBD2. The CDR3 is made up of 15 amino acids. J was trimmed by 5 bases and V by 3 bases; bases with no gene match: 5. CDR1 is MDHEN, CDR2 SYDVKM, per germline. The CDR3: CASSFHASGNNEQFF. In DNA, the CDR3 is TGTGCCAGCAGTTTCCATGCTAGCGGGAACAATGAGCAGTTCTTC.

The CDR3 spells CAIQGAAYNEQFF. CDR3 nucleotide sequence: TGTGCCATTCAGGGGGCAGCCTACAATGAGCAGTTCTTC. J is TRBJ2-1 and V is TRBV6-1, with 8 bases fitting TRBD1. This CDR3 is built from 13 residues. Germline lookup yields CDR1 MNHNS and CDR2 SASEGT. J was trimmed by 2 bases and V by 10 bases; bases with no gene match: 4.

In its sample, this clone was seen once. The chain couples TRBV11-2 to TRBJ2-1; the match to TRBD2 covers 7 bases. The CDR3 runs 17 residues. Trimming at V came to 5 bases and at J to 6 bases, leaving 16 bases not matched to a gene. In germline, CDR1 is SGHAT, CDR2 FQNNGV. As DNA, the CDR3 is TGTGCCAGCAGCCTATCGCGGGGGAGGAGTAGGGGCAATGAGCAGTTCTTC. Protein sequence: CASSLSRGRSRGNEQFF.

The chain employs TRBV6-5 and TRBJ1-5; the match to TRBD1 covers 7 bases. The V gene's germline CDR1 is MNHEY and CDR2 SVGAGI. V dropped 8 bases and J dropped 3; count of bases not matched to a gene: 7. CDR3 size: 14 residues. Here the CDR3 reads CASAPGQVNQPQHF. The CDR3 DNA reads TGTGCCAGCGCCCCCGGACAGGTCAATCAGCCCCAGCATTTT.

This clone showed up just a few times. The chain is built from TRBV4-1 and TRBJ1-4, with D tentatively TRBD1 (5 bases). Germline CDR1 MGHRA, CDR2 YSYEKL. V dropped 1 base and J dropped 4 bases, with 19 bases sitting between them. The CDR3 is 18 residues long. The CDR3 loop reads CASSQGRAGGEHNEKLFF. In DNA form, the CDR3 reads TGCGCCAGCAGCCAAGGCAGGGCAGGTGGGGAACATAATGAAAAACTGTTTTTT.

The chain employs TRBV28 and TRBJ2-7; TRBD1 might be the D (5 bases). Per germline, CDR1 MDHEN and CDR2 SYDVKM. Deletions cut 5 bases from V and 6 bases from J, with 20 bases between. The CDR3 sequence is 15 residues long. The CDR3: CASSQGSQMWGEQYF. The CDR3 bases are TGTGCCAGCAGTCAGGGATCCCAAATGTGGGGCGAGCAGTACTTC.

The rearrangement joins TRBV12-2 to TRBJ1-1; the DNA was not compared with TRBD1, the D call given in the table. TRBV12-2 counts as a pseudogene. The CDR3 has 14 residues. CDR3 bases: TGTGCAAGTCGCTTAGGCAGGGGGCGCACTGAAGCTTTCTTT. It translates to CASRLGRGRTEAFF.

This clone was picked up one time. The V and J genes are TRBV2 and TRBJ2-2, with D possibly matching TRBD2 (5 bases). Germline V CDR1 and CDR2: SNHLY, FYNNEI. CDR3 length equals 16 residues. Trimming removed 4 bases from V and 5 bases from J, with 17 bases in between. As DNA, the CDR3 is TGTGCCAGCAGTGGGACCGCGGGTCGGGTAACCGGGGAGCTGTTTTTT. It codes for CASSGTAGRVTGELFF.

This chain connects TRBV4-1 to TRBJ1-2, with 7 bases aligning to TRBD1. Germline-derived CDR1 and CDR2 are MGHRA and YSYEKL. V lost 3 bases, J lost 0 bases, and 7 bases stayed unmatched. CDR3 size: 16 residues. The CDR3 sequence is CASSHLGQATNYGYTF. The CDR3 DNA follows: TGCGCCAGCAGCCACCTCGGACAGGCCACTAACTATGGCTACACCTTC.

Comment on this clone: The sample has other DNA sequences that encode this CDR3 too. V and J are TRBV11-2 and TRBJ2-3, with TRBD2 matching 8 bases. The CDR3 is made up of 16 amino acids. V gave up 4 bases and J gave up 0 bases; unmatched junction bases: 6. The germline gives CDR1 SGHAT, CDR2 FQNNGV. The CDR3 here is CASSSPRGGSTDTQYF. DNA of the CDR3: TGTGCCAGCAGCTCACCCCGGGGGGGCAGCACAGATACGCAGTATTTT. The whole variable domain, remainder taken from reference TRBV11-2 and TRBJ2-3, is EAGVAQSPRYKIIEKRQSVAFWCNPISGHATLYWYQQILGQGPKLLIQFQNNGVVDDSQLPKDRFSAERLKGVDSTLKIQPAKLEDSAVYLCASSSPRGGSTDTQYFGPGTRLTVL.

V gene TRBV6-5 combines with J gene TRBJ1-1; possibly TRBD1 for D (6 bases). Germline CDR1 reads MNHEY; CDR2 reads SVGAGI. The CDR3 has 13 amino acids. V shed 7 bases and J shed 1 base, with 10 bases lying between them. CDR3 sequence reads: CASKRQENTEAFF. The CDR3 coding sequence is TGTGCCAGCAAACGACAGGAGAACACTGAAGCTTTCTTT.

The chain links TRBV5-1 to TRBJ2-7; no reliable D call. Trimming stripped 0 bases from V and 0 bases from J, with 16 bases between. The CDR3 is made up of 17 amino acids. The germline V gene encodes CDR1 SGHRS and CDR2 YFSETQ. The DNA for the CDR3 is TGCGCCAGCAGCTTGGCCCAAGTTGGCGGCGGCTCCTACGAGCAGTACTTC. It yields the protein CASSLAQVGGGSYEQYF.

J is TRBJ1-2 and V is TRBV4-1, with a possible D match to TRBD1 (5 bases). Trimming took 4 bases from V and 4 from J, leaving 16 bases between them. This CDR3 is built from 15 residues. CDR1 and CDR2 from the germline V gene are MGHRA and YSYEKL. The CDR3, as DNA: TGCGCCAGCAGCCCACCCCGGGGGTATTTCTATGGCTACACCTTC. It yields the protein CASSPPRGYFYGYTF.

This chain links TRBV27 with TRBJ2-7; 7 bases are shared with TRBD2. The germline CDR1 and CDR2 sequences are MNHEY and SMNVEV (reference sequence). The CDR3 sequence is 12 residues long. Trimming at V came to 7 bases and at J to 3 bases, leaving 3 bases not matched to a gene. CDR3 DNA: TGTGCCAGCAAGCGGGGCGACTACGAGCAGTACTTC. Its protein is CASKRGDYEQYF.

The chain joins TRBV6-5 to TRBJ2-5; TRBD2 agrees at 13 bases. The V gene's germline CDR1 is MNHEY and CDR2 SVGAGI. The CDR3 is made up of 15 amino acids. J lost 2 bases, V lost 5 bases, and 2 bases had no gene match. CDR3 region: CASSLGLAGQETQYF. Written as DNA, the CDR3 is TGTGCCAGCAGTCTGGGACTAGCGGGACAAGAGACCCAGTACTTC.

The genes are TRBV6-5 and TRBJ1-2; perhaps TRBD1 as D (5 bases). In germline, CDR1 is MNHEY, CDR2 SVGAGI. V was pared by 3 bases and J by 6 bases, with 14 bases between. The CDR3 consists of 14 residues. The CDR3 DNA reads TGTGCCAGCAGTTATACCGGACAACTCGATGGCTACACCTTC. Residues: CASSYTGQLDGYTF.

As regards this clone: The identical CDR3 is also encoded by other nucleotide sequences in the sample. The chain carries TRBV18 and TRBJ1-1; TRBD1 matches 10 bases. CDR1 is KGHSH and CDR2 is LQKENI in the germline V gene. CDR3 length: 14 residues. With V trimmed by 3 bases and J by 4 bases, 2 bases remained unmatched. CDR3: CASSPRTGGTEAFF. CDR3 DNA sequence: TGTGCCAGCTCACCCAGGACAGGGGGCACTGAAGCTTTCTTT.

The V call is TRBV13, the J call TRBJ2-1, with TRBD2 matching over 13 bases. CDR1 is PRHDT and CDR2 is FYEKMQ in the germline V gene (reference sequence). The V segment lost 5 bases and the J segment 8 bases; nucleotides outside the gene matches: 9. The CDR3 extends over 16 amino acids. CDR3 in amino acids: CASSGRGLAGWDEQFF. CDR3 sequence (DNA): TGTGCCAGCAGCGGGAGGGGACTAGCGGGATGGGATGAGCAGTTCTTC.

V and J are TRBV6-1 and TRBJ2-4; D unclear. The CDR3 consists of 13 residues. The V end was cut by 7 bases, the J end by 1 base, with 8 bases between. Germline V lookup: CDR1 MNHNS, CDR2 SASEGT. As DNA, the CDR3 is TGTGCCAGCACGGAGTGGGCCAAAAACATTCAGTACTTC. This translates into CASTEWAKNIQYF.

This clone was seen a few times. V gene TRBV10-3 combines with J gene TRBJ1-6; TRBD1 matches 8 bases. The CDR3 consists of 16 residues. Germline CDR1 ENHRY, CDR2 SYGVKD. The ends lost 5 bases at V and 13 bases at J; junction bases unmatched: 16. CDR3 in DNA: TGTGCCATCAGTCCCTCAATGCGGGGGACAGGTTCTCCCCTCCACTTT. Translating gives CAISPSMRGTGSPLHF.